These 23 T cell receptor beta chains share one sample of origin, sequenced in a study of regulatory T cells in long-lasting Graves disease. To make TCR beta libraries, researchers used iRepertoire HTBI primers and Arm-PCR of CDR3 regions. Using its own MiXCR run on the multiplex PCR reads, TCRdb lists one record per CDR3 protein. There are roughly 500,000 distinct CDR3 sequences in the sample; less than 15% occur only once, and roughly 10% lies in the top ten. Time point denoted: newly diagnosed GD, antithyroid drugs for less than 3 months. The TCR library used RNA extracted from PBMCs. The data were also submitted as part of a second study, on T cells in Graves' hyperthyroidism and ophthalmopathy.

The sequencing here drew on peripheral blood mononuclear cells (PBMCs), taken at new diagnosis, from a patient treated with antithyroid drugs. The receptors were sampled from a man aged 25 to 40 with Graves disease.

There are many counts of this clonotype. The CDR3 protein is CAWDEGGPLNEQFF. The CDR3 region has the DNA TGTGCCTGGGACGAGGGCGGACCCCTTAATGAGCAGTTCTTC. The chain is built from TRBV30 and TRBJ2-1; TRBD2 might be the D (5 bases). V lost 5 bases, J lost 7 bases, and 18 bases lay in between. CDR3 length: 14 residues. The germline V gene encodes CDR1 GTSNPN and CDR2 SVGIG (reference sequence).

This clonotype was counted at least ten times. V usage is TRBV29-1 and J usage is TRBJ1-1; D is unclear. The length of the CDR3 is 14 residues. Germline loops: CDR1 SQVTM, CDR2 ANQGSEA. Deletions cut 0 bases from V and 0 bases from J, with 8 bases between. CDR3 DNA sequence: TGCAGCGTTGAAGATGGGCGGATGAACACTGAAGCTTTCTTT. Protein: CSVEDGRMNTEAFF.

The V gene is TRBV25-1, the J gene TRBJ2-5; perhaps TRBD2 as D (6 bases). This CDR3 is built from 16 residues. Per germline, CDR1 MGHDK and CDR2 SYGVNS. V lost 3 bases to trimming and J lost 1 base, with 15 bases between them. CDR3 sequence (DNA): TGTGCCAGCAGTGAGGGAAAGGGGAGGCCCCAAGAGACCCAGTACTTC. Protein: CASSEGKGRPQETQYF.

This clonotype has just one count. Mismatch with germline at one junction end may stem from a read error. This chain joins TRBV27 and TRBJ1-4, with a possible D match to TRBD1 (6 bases). CDR3 length: 16 amino acids. Germline-derived CDR1 and CDR2 are MNHEY and SMNVEV (reference sequence). The CDR3 protein is CASSSDSRRSNVKLFF. CDR3 nucleotides: TGTGCCAGCAGTTCGGACAGTCGCCGGTCCAATGTAAAACTGTTTTTT.

This clonotype was counted a few times. The chain combines TRBV24-1 with TRBJ2-5; TRBD1 might be the D (6 bases). The CDR3 has 13 amino acids. In germline, CDR1 is KGHDR, CDR2 SFDVKD. The V and J ends lost 5 bases and 2 bases respectively, with 8 bases between them. The CDR3 region is CATSGDTQETQYF. The CDR3 DNA reads as TGTGCCACCAGTGGGGACACACAAGAGACCCAGTACTTC.

The V gene is TRBV20-1, the J gene TRBJ2-5; D unclear. CDR1 DFQATT and CDR2 SNEGSKA come from the germline V gene (reference sequence). The CDR3 sequence is 16 residues long. The V end was cut by 0 bases, the J end by 5 bases, with 19 bases between. The CDR3 DNA follows: TGCAGTGCTAGAGACCCGACAATCGGCTTGATGGAGACCCAGTACTTC. Its protein is CSARDPTIGLMETQYF.

This clonotype was detected many times. The chain is built from TRBV15 and TRBJ2-1; TRBD2 aligns across 7 bases. J gave up 9 bases and V 0 bases, and 11 bases lay outside the gene matches. The germline gives CDR1 LNHNV, CDR2 YYDKDF (reference sequence). The CDR3 runs to 16 residues. CDR3 loop: CATSRDRGGRGSEQFF. The DNA of the CDR3 is TGTGCCACCAGCAGAGATCGGGGCGGGAGAGGCAGTGAGCAGTTCTTC.

The rearrangement uses TRBV5-4 and TRBJ2-7; 8 positions agree with TRBD2. CDR3 size: 15 residues. The germline V gene has CDR1 SGHNT and CDR2 YYREEE (reference sequence). The J segment lost 0 bases and the V segment lost 3 bases, leaving 5 bases of the junction unmatched. This CDR3 is CASSSLAESSYEQYF. The CDR3, as DNA: TGTGCCAGCAGCTCACTAGCGGAAAGCTCCTACGAGCAGTACTTC.

This clonotype came up many times. This chain connects TRBV7-2 to TRBJ1-2, with D perhaps TRBD1 (6 bases). With 6 bases removed from V and 5 bases from J, the gap between germline ends came to 10 bases. Germline V CDR1 and CDR2: SGHTA, FQGNSA. The CDR3 sequence is 12 residues long. CDR3 sequence reads: CASSRTGYGYTF. CDR3 nucleotides: TGTGCCAGCAGTCGCACAGGGTATGGCTACACCTTC.

Ten or more counts support this clonotype. The chain employs TRBV20-1 and TRBJ2-7, with D maybe TRBD2 (6 bases). Germline V lookup: CDR1 DFQATT, CDR2 SNEGSKA (reference sequence). There are 13 residues in the CDR3. V was shortened by 6 bases and J by 5 bases, with 17 bases between the two germline ends. Here the CDR3 DNA reads TGCAGTGCGGAGATAGGAGGGTCCCACGAGCAGTACTTC. Its translation is CSAEIGGSHEQYF.

This clonotype was detected many times. V gene TRBV29-1 combines with J gene TRBJ1-2; TRBD1 is a possible D gene (5 bases). The CDR3 length is 12 residues. The germline V gene has CDR1 SQVTM and CDR2 ANQGSEA. V was shortened by 7 bases and J by 1 base, with 10 bases between the two germline ends. The chain's CDR3 is CSAQTVNYGYTF. CDR3 bases: TGCAGCGCTCAGACAGTTAACTATGGCTACACCTTC.

This clonotype was seen only a few times. V gene TRBV5-1 combines with J gene TRBJ1-2; 7 positions match TRBD1. Germline V gene lookup returns CDR1 SGHRS and CDR2 YFSETQ. With 0 bases clipped from V and 1 base from J, the junction kept 3 bases outside the gene matches. The CDR3 is 15 residues long. The CDR3 bases are TGCGCCAGCAGCTTGGGACAGGGTATTAACTATGGCTACACCTTC. Its translation is CASSLGQGINYGYTF.

Notes on this clonotype: A read error is possible here, since a much larger clone lies one base away. The V and J genes are TRBV30 and TRBJ1-2, with a tentative D call TRBD1 (6 bases). V lost 2 bases, J lost 4 bases, and 14 bases lay in between. This CDR3 is built from 14 residues. Germline CDR1 reads GTSNPN; CDR2 reads SVGIG (reference sequence). CDR3 loop: CAWSSPGAGYGYTF. The CDR3 DNA follows: TGTGCCTGGAGTTCACCGGGGGCTGGCTATGGCTACACCTTC.

This clonotype was picked up a small number of times. The rearrangement joins TRBV20-1 to TRBJ1-5; the match to TRBD1 covers 9 bases. Trimming cost V 6 bases and J 4 bases; bases outside gene matches: 7. Germline CDR1 and CDR2: DFQATT and SNEGSKA (reference sequence). The CDR3 length is 14 residues. For the CDR3, the DNA is TGCAGTGCCCACAGGGGGCTAGATAATCAGCCCCAGCATTTT. Translated: CSAHRGLDNQPQHF.

The V and J genes are TRBV6-5 and TRBJ1-6; no clear D. This CDR3 comprises 17 residues. V lost 4 bases, J lost 0 bases, and 13 bases lay in between. In germline, CDR1 is MNHEY, CDR2 SVGAGI. Here the CDR3 DNA reads TGTGCCAGCAGTTCAGGAAGGATCAGCTCCTATAATTCACCCCTCCACTTT. Protein sequence: CASSSGRISSYNSPLHF.

The chain links TRBV6-1 to TRBJ1-3; D call uncertain. This CDR3 is 13 amino acids long. Germline CDR1 is MNHNS and CDR2 is SASEGT. Trimming took off 8 bases at V and 0 bases at J, with 8 bases between the two ends. The CDR3 coding sequence is TGTGCCAGCCAGGTCAGCTCTGGAAACACCATATATTTT. It translates to CASQVSSGNTIYF.

The rearrangement joins TRBV6-1 to TRBJ2-5; 9 bases are a match to TRBD2. V dropped 5 bases and J dropped 4; count of bases not matched to a gene: 5. There are 14 residues in the CDR3. The V gene's germline CDR1 is MNHNS and CDR2 SASEGT. The CDR3: CASSPSGITETQYF. The CDR3 DNA is TGTGCCAGCAGTCCTAGCGGGATCACAGAGACCCAGTACTTC.

The chain combines TRBV3-1 with TRBJ1-1; D ambiguous. V was pared by 4 bases and J by 5 bases, with 14 bases between. The germline gives CDR1 LGHDT, CDR2 YNNKEL (reference sequence). This CDR3 has 14 amino acids. CDR3 residues: CASSPMGLGTEAFF. CDR3 DNA: TGTGCCAGCAGCCCAATGGGCCTAGGGACTGAAGCTTTCTTT.

This clonotype was picked up a small number of times. The chain carries TRBV5-4 and TRBJ1-2, with D unresolved. The CDR3 length is 15 residues. Trimming shortened V by 0 bases and J by 6 bases, and 15 bases separated the two germline ends. Germline CDR1 is SGHNT and CDR2 is YYREEE (reference sequence). Here the CDR3 reads CASSLGPGEGDGYTF. The CDR3 DNA sequence: TGTGCCAGCAGCTTGGGCCCTGGGGAGGGAGATGGCTACACCTTC.

Notes on this clonotype: Given the absence of the conserved phenylalanine or tryptophan at the CDR3 end, a read error is likely. CDR3 protein: CASSLLGLAESGDEQFS. The CDR3, as DNA: TGCGCCAGCAGCCTCTTGGGACTAGCGGAGAGTGGGGATGAGCAGTTCTCC. This chain joins TRBV5-1 and TRBJ2-1; 11 nucleotides align to TRBD2. This CDR3 is built from 17 residues. The germline V gene encodes CDR1 SGHRS and CDR2 YFSETQ. With V trimmed by 4 bases and J by 8 bases, 14 bases remained unmatched.

This clonotype was seen ten or more times. The rearrangement uses TRBV30 and TRBJ1-1, with TRBD1 as a possible D gene (5 bases). The CDR3 runs 13 residues. V was pared by 0 bases and J by 2 bases, with 7 bases between. Germline lookup yields CDR1 GTSNPN and CDR2 SVGIG (reference sequence). CDR3 in amino acids: CAWSVQDNTEAFF. The CDR3, as DNA: TGTGCCTGGAGTGTACAGGACAACACTGAAGCTTTCTTT.

V and J are TRBV20-1 and TRBJ2-3, with 13 bases that match TRBD2. V lost 4 bases to trimming and J lost 2 bases; unmatched junction nucleotides: 6. Germline-derived CDR1 and CDR2 are DFQATT and SNEGSKA (reference sequence). The CDR3 extends over 16 amino acids. In nucleotides, the CDR3 is TGCAGTGCTACCCGGGGACTAGCGGGGCCCACAGATACGCAGTATTTT. Protein product: CSATRGLAGPTDTQYF.

This sequence joins TRBV5-1 and TRBJ2-5; 12 nucleotides match TRBD1. This CDR3 contains 18 residues. Unmatched junction bases numbered 11, after V lost 0 bases and J lost 5 bases. CDR1 SGHRS and CDR2 YFSETQ come from the germline V gene. CDR3 sequence: CASSLAVRGQGAGETQYF. The CDR3 region has the DNA TGCGCCAGCAGCTTGGCCGTTAGGGGACAGGGGGCTGGGGAGACCCAGTACTTC.